These 18 T cell receptor beta chains came from one sample sequenced in a study of T cell repertoires in cytomegalovirus infection. One entry per CDR3 protein, called by TCRdb with MiXCR from the reads. The repertoire holds about 260,000 distinct CDR3 sequences, with roughly an eighth as singletons. The sequenced material came from PBMCs. The origin of the receptors is a human donor in good health (CMV status not recorded). Some clones in this sample may be carry-over from other donors' samples.

This clonotype occurred many times. The gene calls are TRBV7-2 and TRBJ2-5, with TRBD1 identical over 7 bases. With 1 base clipped from V and 6 bases from J, the junction kept 2 bases outside the gene matches. In germline, CDR1 is SGHTA, CDR2 FQGNSA. CDR3 size: 13 residues. CDR3 loop: CASSLVQGQTQYF. In DNA, the CDR3 is TGTGCCAGCAGCTTAGTACAGGGGCAGACCCAGTACTTC.

This clonotype was observed a few times. The J gene is TRBJ2-3, the V gene TRBV20-1; TRBD2 matches at 8 bases. V trimming: 6 bases; J trimming: 1 base; junction bases outside the gene matches: 18. This CDR3 spans 18 amino acids. The germline gives CDR1 DFQATT, CDR2 SNEGSKA (reference sequence). CDR3 coding DNA: TGCAGTGCAGGGGGTCTCGCGGGAGGAGGAGGAGGCACAGATACGCAGTATTTT. Amino acids: CSAGGLAGGGGGTDTQYF.

This clonotype came up once. Given a much more abundant clone one base away, this may be a read error. This chain joins TRBV7-2 and TRBJ2-1; the D gene is possibly TRBD2 (7 bases). Looked up from germline, CDR1 is SGHTA and CDR2 is FQGNSA. The CDR3 spans 16 residues. Here the CDR3 DNA reads TGTGCCAGCAACTTAGGGGGGGGCTTATCCTACAATGAGCAGTTCTTC. Amino acid sequence: CASNLGGGLSYNEQFF.

By sample fraction, this clonotype is medium-sized. The chain links TRBV7-2 to TRBJ2-4; no firm D call. Per the germline V gene, CDR1 is SGHTA and CDR2 is FQGNSA. The CDR3 length is 14 residues. Trimming pared 2 bases from V and 6 bases from J, leaving 11 bases between. The CDR3 is CASSLSATLNIQYF. DNA of the CDR3: TGTGCCAGCAGCTTATCCGCCACCCTAAACATTCAGTACTTC.

This clonotype was detected many times. This rearrangement joins TRBV7-8 to TRBJ1-6; D unclear. The V gene lost 6 bases and the J gene lost 7 bases, with 10 bases spanning the gap. Germline V gene sequence: CDR1 SGHVS, CDR2 FQNEAQ. The CDR3 contains 13 residues. Here the CDR3 DNA reads TGTGCCAGCAGTGCGAGCGGCAATTCACCCCTCCACTTT. Residues: CASSASGNSPLHF.

This clonotype was seen repeatedly, ten times or more. This chain uses TRBV7-9 with TRBJ2-7; D might be TRBD1 or TRBD2, each matching 5 bases. V was clipped by 6 bases and J by 1 base, with 13 bases between them. CDR1 SEHNR and CDR2 FQNEAQ come from the germline V gene (reference sequence). The CDR3 is 14 amino acids. The CDR3 sequence: CASSSGTESYEQYF. CDR3 DNA: TGTGCCAGCAGTTCGGGGACGGAATCCTACGAGCAGTACTTC.

This clonotype turned up a few times. This chain links TRBV2 with TRBJ2-3, with D perhaps TRBD2 (5 bases). V was clipped by 6 bases and J by 0 bases, with 10 bases between them. Germline lookup yields CDR1 SNHLY and CDR2 FYNNEI. CDR3 length: 14 residues. The CDR3 bases are TGTGCCAGCAGCCGGACTTTAAGCACAGATACGCAGTATTTT. This sequence encodes CASSRTLSTDTQYF.

This chain connects TRBV5-1 to TRBJ1-5; D is unclear. CDR3 size: 14 residues. The germline V and J ends were trimmed by 0 bases and 10 bases, with 14 bases remaining between them. CDR1 is SGHRS and CDR2 is YFSETQ in the germline V gene. CDR3 loop: CASSLEGGVTPQHF. CDR3 DNA sequence: TGCGCCAGCAGCTTGGAGGGCGGAGTCACCCCCCAGCATTTT.

This clonotype was seen at least ten times. The chain recombines TRBV7-9 with TRBJ2-1; tentative D call: TRBD2 (7 bases). Trimming stripped 3 bases from V and 6 bases from J, with 15 bases between. This CDR3 has 15 residues. Looked up from germline, CDR1 is SEHNR and CDR2 is FQNEAQ (reference sequence). The DNA for the CDR3 is TGTGCCAGCAGCTTCACCTCGGGGGGCCCCAATGAGCAGTTCTTC. This gives the protein CASSFTSGGPNEQFF.

The chain combines TRBV4-3 with TRBJ1-3, with no clear D. This CDR3 has 13 amino acids. Germline lookup yields CDR1 LGHNA and CDR2 YSLEER. V lost 3 bases, J lost 9 bases, and 12 bases lay in between. The CDR3 sequence: CASSQDLVSTIYF. The CDR3 nucleotides read TGCGCCAGCAGCCAGGACCTCGTGAGCACCATATATTTT.

This clonotype was seen ten or more times. The chain carries TRBV29-1 and TRBJ2-5; 8 bases agree with TRBD2. The CDR3 covers 18 residues. J was trimmed by 4 bases and V by 1 base; bases with no gene match: 17. Germline lookup yields CDR1 SQVTM and CDR2 ANQGSEA. The CDR3 loop reads CSVEGGKRGGRGLETQYF. The CDR3 DNA reads TGCAGCGTTGAAGGCGGTAAACGGGGGGGCCGTGGATTAGAGACCCAGTACTTC.

V usage is TRBV10-3 and J usage is TRBJ2-3, with TRBD1 matching over 9 bases. The junction had 7 bases not matched to a gene; V was cut back by 10 bases and J by 2 bases. The CDR3 length is 14 residues. Germline V gene lookup returns CDR1 ENHRY and CDR2 SYGVKD. Here the CDR3 DNA reads TGTGCCACAACCGGGGACAGGGACACAGATACGCAGTATTTT. This sequence encodes CATTGDRDTDTQYF.

The CDR3 sequence is CASSIDLGTMNTEAFF. The CDR3 DNA reads as TGTGCCAGTAGTATAGATCTGGGGACGATGAACACTGAAGCTTTCTTT. The chain combines TRBV19 with TRBJ1-1, with D possibly matching TRBD1 (5 bases). Trimming cost V 0 bases and J 0 bases, with 11 bases left between them. The CDR3 contains 16 residues. CDR1 LNHDA and CDR2 SQIVND come from the germline V gene (reference sequence).

This clonotype was found many times. This chain connects TRBV7-3 to TRBJ2-5; TRBD1 matches at 10 bases. V was clipped by 5 bases and J by 5 bases; unmatched bases: 8. This CDR3 region has 15 residues. Germline CDR1 and CDR2: SGHTA and FQGTGA. The CDR3 region is CASSTGTGVLETQYF. CDR3 coding DNA: TGTGCCAGCAGCACCGGGACAGGGGTCCTTGAGACCCAGTACTTC.

The chain combines TRBV29-1 with TRBJ2-1, with 8 bases aligning to TRBD2. Germline CDR1 and CDR2: SQVTM and ANQGSEA. Trimming removed 3 bases from V and 9 bases from J; junction bases left unmatched: 7. The CDR3 runs 13 residues. The CDR3 reads CSVETSEGGEQFF. The CDR3, as DNA: TGCAGCGTTGAGACTAGCGAGGGGGGTGAGCAGTTCTTC.

The CDR3 loop is CASSLRGGRETQYF. CDR3 DNA: TGTGCCAGCAGTTTACGCGGGGGGCGAGAGACCCAGTACTTC. The gene calls are TRBV27 and TRBJ2-5, with 8 bases aligning to TRBD2. Germline assignment: CDR1 MNHEY and CDR2 SMNVEV (reference sequence). With 2 bases clipped from V and 4 bases from J, the junction kept 3 bases outside the gene matches. This CDR3 contains 14 residues.

The chain recombines TRBV5-6 with TRBJ2-1; no firm D call. V was trimmed by 0 bases and J by 0 bases, leaving 7 bases between them. CDR1 is SGHDT, CDR2 YYEEEE, per germline. CDR3 length: 15 residues. CDR3 in amino acids: CASSLGLTSYNEQFF. The DNA for the CDR3 is TGTGCCAGCAGCTTGGGGCTGACCTCCTACAATGAGCAGTTCTTC.

This clonotype was observed at least ten times. The CDR3 DNA sequence: TGTGCCAGCAGCTTAGGGAGGGGGCCCACCGGGGAGCTGTTTTTT. This encodes CASSLGRGPTGELFF. The chain joins TRBV7-8 to TRBJ2-2; possibly TRBD1 for D (7 bases). There are 15 residues in the CDR3. The V end lost 1 base, the J end lost 4 bases, and 10 bases lay between the germline ends. The germline gives CDR1 SGHVS, CDR2 FQNEAQ.